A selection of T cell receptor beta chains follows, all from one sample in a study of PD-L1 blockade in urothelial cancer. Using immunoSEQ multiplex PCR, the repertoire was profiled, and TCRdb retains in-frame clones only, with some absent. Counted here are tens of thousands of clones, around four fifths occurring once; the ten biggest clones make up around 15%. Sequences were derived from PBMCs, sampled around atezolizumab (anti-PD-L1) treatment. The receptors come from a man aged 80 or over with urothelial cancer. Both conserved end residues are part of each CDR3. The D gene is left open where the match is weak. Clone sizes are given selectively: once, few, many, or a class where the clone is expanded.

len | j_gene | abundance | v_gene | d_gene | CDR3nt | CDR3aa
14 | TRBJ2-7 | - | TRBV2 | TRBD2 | TGTGCCAGCGGGGGACTAGCGGGAGTCCAGGAGCAGTACTTC | CASGGLAGVQEQYF
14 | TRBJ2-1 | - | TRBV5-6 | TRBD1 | TGTGCCAGCAGCACGTACAGGGGCATAGGTGAGCAGTTCTTC | CASSTYRGIGEQFF
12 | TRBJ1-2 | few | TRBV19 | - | TGTGCCAGTAGTATCCACCGAGATGGCTACACCTTC | CASSIHRDGYTF
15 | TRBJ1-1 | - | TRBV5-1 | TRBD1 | TGCGCCAGCAGCTTGGCGACAGGGGCAGGGGGTGAAGCTTTCTTT | CASSLATGAGGEAFF
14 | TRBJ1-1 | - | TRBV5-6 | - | TGTGCCAGCAGCTTGTCGTCCAGGAACACTGAAGCTTTCTTT | CASSLSSRNTEAFF
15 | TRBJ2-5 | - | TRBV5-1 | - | TGCGCCAGCAGCCGAGCGGCAGCCCAAGGGGAGACCCAGTACTTC | CASSRAAAQGETQYF
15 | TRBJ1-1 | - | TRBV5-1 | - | TGCGCCAGCAGCTTGTCACCGAGAAACGTTGCTGAAGCTTTCTTT | CASSLSPRNVAEAFF
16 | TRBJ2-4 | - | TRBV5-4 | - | TGTGCCAGCAGCCCCTCCAGGGTATCAGGCAAAAACATTCAGTACTTC | CASSPSRVSGKNIQYF
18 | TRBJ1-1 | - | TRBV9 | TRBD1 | TGTGCCAGCAGCCCCAGTAGGCTGACAGGGGGCGGATCCACTGAAGCTTTCTTT | CASSPSRLTGGGSTEAFF
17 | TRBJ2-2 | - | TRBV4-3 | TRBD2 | TGCGCCAGCAGCCAACCCGGGACTAGCGGGAGGACCGGGGAGCTGTTTTTT | CASSQPGTSGRTGELFF
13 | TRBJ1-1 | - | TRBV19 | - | TGTGCCAGTAGTATAGGGAGGGCCACTGAAGCTTTCTTT | CASSIGRATEAFF
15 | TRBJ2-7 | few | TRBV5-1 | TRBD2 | TGCGCCAGCAGCTTGGCCCTCGAGCGGGAAGGCGAGCAGTACTTC | CASSLALEREGEQYF
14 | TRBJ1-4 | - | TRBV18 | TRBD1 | TGTGCCAGTTCTCAGAGGCAGGGGGCTGAAAAACTGTTTTTT | CASSQRQGAEKLFF
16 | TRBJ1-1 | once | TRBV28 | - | TGTGCCAGCAGACTTACCACTCCAGGGGAGAACACTGAAGCTTTCTTT | CASRLTTPGENTEAFF
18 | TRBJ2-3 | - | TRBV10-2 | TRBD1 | TGCGCCAGCAGTGAGTCGAAACCGGGACAGGGGGCTAAGAATACGCAGTATTTT | CASSESKPGQGAKNTQYF
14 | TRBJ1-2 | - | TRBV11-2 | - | TGTGCCAGCAGCTTGGACTACTCTCGGAGTGGCTACACCTTC | CASSLDYSRSGYTF
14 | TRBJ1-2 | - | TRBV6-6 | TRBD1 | TGTGCCAGCACCGGAGACAGGGGAGCCTATGGCTACACCTTC | CASTGDRGAYGYTF
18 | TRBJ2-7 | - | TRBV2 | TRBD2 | TGTGCCAGCAGCACTTTCCGGACTAGCGGGAACCTTAGAAACGAGCAGTACTTC | CASSTFRTSGNLRNEQYF
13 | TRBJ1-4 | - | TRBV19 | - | TGTGCCAGTAGTCCCGGCGGGTGGACCGGTAACTATTTT | CASSPGGWTGNYF
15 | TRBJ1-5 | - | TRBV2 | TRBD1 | TGTGCCAGCACCCGACAGACAGGGGGCAATCAGCCCCAGCATTTT | CASTRQTGGNQPQHF
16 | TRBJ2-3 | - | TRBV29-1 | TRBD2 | TGCAGCGTTGGGCGACTAGCGGGGAGACAAACGGATACGCAGTATTTT | CSVGRLAGRQTDTQYF
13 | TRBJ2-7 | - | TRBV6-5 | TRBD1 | TGTGCCAGCATTAAGACAGGGGGCCACGAGCAGTACTTC | CASIKTGGHEQYF
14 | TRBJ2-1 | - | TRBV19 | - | TGTGCCAGTAGTATAGATGAAGAGGCCAGTGAGCAGTTCTTC | CASSIDEEASEQFF
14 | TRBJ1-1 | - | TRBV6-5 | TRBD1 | TGTGCCAGCAGTGGGCGGGACAGGGGGACTGAAGCTTTCTTT | CASSGRDRGTEAFF
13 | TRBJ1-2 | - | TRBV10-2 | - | TGCGCCAGCGGGGACTCCATCAACTATGGCTACACCTTC | CASGDSINYGYTF
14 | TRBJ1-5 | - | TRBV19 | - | TGTGCCAGTAGAACGGTTGTCAGCAATCAGCCCCAGCATTTT | CASRTVVSNQPQHF
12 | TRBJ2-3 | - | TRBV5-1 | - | TGCGCCAGCAGCTTTCTAACAGATACGCAGTATTTT | CASSFLTDTQYF
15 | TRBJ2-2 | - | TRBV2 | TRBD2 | TGTGCCAGCAGTGGACTAGCGGGAGGCACCGGGGAGCTGTTTTTT | CASSGLAGGTGELFF
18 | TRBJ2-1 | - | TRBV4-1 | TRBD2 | TGCGCCAGCAGCCAAGAGGGTCGTGGACTAGCGGGATTTCATGAGCAGTTCTTC | CASSQEGRGLAGFHEQFF
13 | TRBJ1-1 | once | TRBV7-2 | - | TGTGCCAGCAGCCTCAGTCGGACTATCGAAGCTTTCTTT | CASSLSRTIEAFF
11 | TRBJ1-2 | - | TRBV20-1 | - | TGCAGTGCTAGCAGGGATGGAGGCTACACCTTC | CSASRDGGYTF
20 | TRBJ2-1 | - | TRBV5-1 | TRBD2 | TGCGCCAGCAGCTTGTATCCCCCCGGGACTAGCGGGAGCTCCTACAATGAGCAGTTCTTC | CASSLYPPGTSGSSYNEQFF
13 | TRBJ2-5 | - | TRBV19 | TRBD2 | TGTGCCAGTAGTATCGGGGGGTCTGGGACCCAGTACTTC | CASSIGGSGTQYF
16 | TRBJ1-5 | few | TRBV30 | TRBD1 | TGTGCCTGGAGCGATGACAGGGGGCAGGGGAATCAGCCCCAGCATTTT | CAWSDDRGQGNQPQHF
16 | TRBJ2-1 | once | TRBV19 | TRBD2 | TGTGCCAGTAGTACCAGCGGGAGGGTCTCCTACAATGAGCAGTTCTTC | CASSTSGRVSYNEQFF
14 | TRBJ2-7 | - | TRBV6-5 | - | TGTGCCAGCAGTTCTCCCCGGACATCCTACGAGCAGTACTTC | CASSSPRTSYEQYF
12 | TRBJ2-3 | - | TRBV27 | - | TGTGCCAGCAGTTTAAAGGGGGATACGCAGTATTTT | CASSLKGDTQYF
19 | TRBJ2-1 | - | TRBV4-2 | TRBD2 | TGTGCCAGCAGCCAAGTCGCCGGGACTAGCGGGAGCTCCTACAATGAGCAGTTCTTC | CASSQVAGTSGSSYNEQFF
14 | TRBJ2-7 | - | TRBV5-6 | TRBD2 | TGTGCCAGCAGCTTGGGCGGGAGGGCCAACGAGCAGTACTTC | CASSLGGRANEQYF
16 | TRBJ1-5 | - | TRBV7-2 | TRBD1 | TGTGCCAGCGGGTCGGGACAGGGGCGGGGCAATCAGCCCCAGCATTTT | CASGSGQGRGNQPQHF
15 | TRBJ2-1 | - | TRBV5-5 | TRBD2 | TGTGCCACCGCTGCTGGCGGGAGAACCTACAATGAGCAGTTCTTC | CATAAGGRTYNEQFF
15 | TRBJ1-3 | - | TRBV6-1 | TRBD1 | TGTGCCAGCAGTGAAATTCGACAGGGGGCGAACACCATATATTTT | CASSEIRQGANTIYF
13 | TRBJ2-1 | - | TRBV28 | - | TGTGCCAGCAGACGAGAGCGGGCCAATGAGCAGTTCTTC | CASRRERANEQFF
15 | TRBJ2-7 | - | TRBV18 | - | TGTGCCAGCTCACCAGGGAGACCAAGCTCCTACGAGCAGTACTTC | CASSPGRPSSYEQYF
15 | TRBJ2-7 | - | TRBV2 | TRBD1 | TGTGCCAGCAGTCAGGACAGGGGCTCCGTCCACGAGCAGTACTTC | CASSQDRGSVHEQYF
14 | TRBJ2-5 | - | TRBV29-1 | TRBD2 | TGCAGCGTGAGGGGCGGGAGAAAGGAAGAGACCCAGTACTTC | CSVRGGRKEETQYF
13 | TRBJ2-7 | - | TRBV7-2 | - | TGTGCCAGCAGCTTCTTCCCTTCCTACGAGCAGTACTTC | CASSFFPSYEQYF
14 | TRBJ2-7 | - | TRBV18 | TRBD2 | TGTGCCAGCTCAGCGACTAGCGAAGCCTACGAGCAGTACTTC | CASSATSEAYEQYF
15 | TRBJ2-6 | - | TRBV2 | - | TGTGCCAGCAGACCCGACAGATCTGGGGCCAACGTCCTGACTTTC | CASRPDRSGANVLTF
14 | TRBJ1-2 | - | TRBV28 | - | TGTGCCAGCAGTTTAGGTAGGGAGGACTATGGCTACACCTTC | CASSLGREDYGYTF
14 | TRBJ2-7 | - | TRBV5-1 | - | TGCGCCAGCAGCGCACAGGGTGGGGCCTACGAGCAGTACTTC | CASSAQGGAYEQYF
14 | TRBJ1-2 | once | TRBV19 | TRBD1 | TGTGCCAGTATTGGGACAGGCAGCTACTATGGCTACACCTTC | CASIGTGSYYGYTF